This TCR beta chain was found in a study of shared clonotypes between healthy human individuals. Notes on the study in general: Among non-shared clonotypes, generation probabilities were lower than among those shared by all four donors. Collection of samples was limited to blood; tissue repertoires likely differ. In general, naive subsets displayed greater estimated richness than memory subsets did.

Turning to this clone: Its antigen remains unidentified.

Naivety among CD8 cells was defined by CD45RO negativity and positive CCR7 selection, thereby excluding terminally differentiated effector memory CD45RA+ cells. Free of recent acute infections or vaccinations, the donors were healthy HIV-negative adults. Using immunoSEQ multiplex PCR, the repertoire was profiled, and TCRdb retains in-frame clones only, with some absent. The table records around 1,900,000 clones, about 93% of them present only once. The sequencing input was naive CD8+ T cells from PBMCs. The clonotype originates from a man aged 18 to 30 in good health. Some clones in this sample may be carry-over from other donors' samples.

CDR3 amino acids: CASSIDLPPRGDNEQFF. CDR3 coding DNA: TGTGCCAGTAGTATAGATCTTCCCCCCAGGGGGGACAATGAGCAGTTCTTC. The V and J genes are TRBV19 and TRBJ2-1, with D perhaps TRBD1 (7 bases). Germline V CDR1 and CDR2: LNHDA, SQIVND (reference sequence). Trimming cost V 0 bases and J 5 bases, with 17 bases left between them. This CDR3 region has 17 residues.